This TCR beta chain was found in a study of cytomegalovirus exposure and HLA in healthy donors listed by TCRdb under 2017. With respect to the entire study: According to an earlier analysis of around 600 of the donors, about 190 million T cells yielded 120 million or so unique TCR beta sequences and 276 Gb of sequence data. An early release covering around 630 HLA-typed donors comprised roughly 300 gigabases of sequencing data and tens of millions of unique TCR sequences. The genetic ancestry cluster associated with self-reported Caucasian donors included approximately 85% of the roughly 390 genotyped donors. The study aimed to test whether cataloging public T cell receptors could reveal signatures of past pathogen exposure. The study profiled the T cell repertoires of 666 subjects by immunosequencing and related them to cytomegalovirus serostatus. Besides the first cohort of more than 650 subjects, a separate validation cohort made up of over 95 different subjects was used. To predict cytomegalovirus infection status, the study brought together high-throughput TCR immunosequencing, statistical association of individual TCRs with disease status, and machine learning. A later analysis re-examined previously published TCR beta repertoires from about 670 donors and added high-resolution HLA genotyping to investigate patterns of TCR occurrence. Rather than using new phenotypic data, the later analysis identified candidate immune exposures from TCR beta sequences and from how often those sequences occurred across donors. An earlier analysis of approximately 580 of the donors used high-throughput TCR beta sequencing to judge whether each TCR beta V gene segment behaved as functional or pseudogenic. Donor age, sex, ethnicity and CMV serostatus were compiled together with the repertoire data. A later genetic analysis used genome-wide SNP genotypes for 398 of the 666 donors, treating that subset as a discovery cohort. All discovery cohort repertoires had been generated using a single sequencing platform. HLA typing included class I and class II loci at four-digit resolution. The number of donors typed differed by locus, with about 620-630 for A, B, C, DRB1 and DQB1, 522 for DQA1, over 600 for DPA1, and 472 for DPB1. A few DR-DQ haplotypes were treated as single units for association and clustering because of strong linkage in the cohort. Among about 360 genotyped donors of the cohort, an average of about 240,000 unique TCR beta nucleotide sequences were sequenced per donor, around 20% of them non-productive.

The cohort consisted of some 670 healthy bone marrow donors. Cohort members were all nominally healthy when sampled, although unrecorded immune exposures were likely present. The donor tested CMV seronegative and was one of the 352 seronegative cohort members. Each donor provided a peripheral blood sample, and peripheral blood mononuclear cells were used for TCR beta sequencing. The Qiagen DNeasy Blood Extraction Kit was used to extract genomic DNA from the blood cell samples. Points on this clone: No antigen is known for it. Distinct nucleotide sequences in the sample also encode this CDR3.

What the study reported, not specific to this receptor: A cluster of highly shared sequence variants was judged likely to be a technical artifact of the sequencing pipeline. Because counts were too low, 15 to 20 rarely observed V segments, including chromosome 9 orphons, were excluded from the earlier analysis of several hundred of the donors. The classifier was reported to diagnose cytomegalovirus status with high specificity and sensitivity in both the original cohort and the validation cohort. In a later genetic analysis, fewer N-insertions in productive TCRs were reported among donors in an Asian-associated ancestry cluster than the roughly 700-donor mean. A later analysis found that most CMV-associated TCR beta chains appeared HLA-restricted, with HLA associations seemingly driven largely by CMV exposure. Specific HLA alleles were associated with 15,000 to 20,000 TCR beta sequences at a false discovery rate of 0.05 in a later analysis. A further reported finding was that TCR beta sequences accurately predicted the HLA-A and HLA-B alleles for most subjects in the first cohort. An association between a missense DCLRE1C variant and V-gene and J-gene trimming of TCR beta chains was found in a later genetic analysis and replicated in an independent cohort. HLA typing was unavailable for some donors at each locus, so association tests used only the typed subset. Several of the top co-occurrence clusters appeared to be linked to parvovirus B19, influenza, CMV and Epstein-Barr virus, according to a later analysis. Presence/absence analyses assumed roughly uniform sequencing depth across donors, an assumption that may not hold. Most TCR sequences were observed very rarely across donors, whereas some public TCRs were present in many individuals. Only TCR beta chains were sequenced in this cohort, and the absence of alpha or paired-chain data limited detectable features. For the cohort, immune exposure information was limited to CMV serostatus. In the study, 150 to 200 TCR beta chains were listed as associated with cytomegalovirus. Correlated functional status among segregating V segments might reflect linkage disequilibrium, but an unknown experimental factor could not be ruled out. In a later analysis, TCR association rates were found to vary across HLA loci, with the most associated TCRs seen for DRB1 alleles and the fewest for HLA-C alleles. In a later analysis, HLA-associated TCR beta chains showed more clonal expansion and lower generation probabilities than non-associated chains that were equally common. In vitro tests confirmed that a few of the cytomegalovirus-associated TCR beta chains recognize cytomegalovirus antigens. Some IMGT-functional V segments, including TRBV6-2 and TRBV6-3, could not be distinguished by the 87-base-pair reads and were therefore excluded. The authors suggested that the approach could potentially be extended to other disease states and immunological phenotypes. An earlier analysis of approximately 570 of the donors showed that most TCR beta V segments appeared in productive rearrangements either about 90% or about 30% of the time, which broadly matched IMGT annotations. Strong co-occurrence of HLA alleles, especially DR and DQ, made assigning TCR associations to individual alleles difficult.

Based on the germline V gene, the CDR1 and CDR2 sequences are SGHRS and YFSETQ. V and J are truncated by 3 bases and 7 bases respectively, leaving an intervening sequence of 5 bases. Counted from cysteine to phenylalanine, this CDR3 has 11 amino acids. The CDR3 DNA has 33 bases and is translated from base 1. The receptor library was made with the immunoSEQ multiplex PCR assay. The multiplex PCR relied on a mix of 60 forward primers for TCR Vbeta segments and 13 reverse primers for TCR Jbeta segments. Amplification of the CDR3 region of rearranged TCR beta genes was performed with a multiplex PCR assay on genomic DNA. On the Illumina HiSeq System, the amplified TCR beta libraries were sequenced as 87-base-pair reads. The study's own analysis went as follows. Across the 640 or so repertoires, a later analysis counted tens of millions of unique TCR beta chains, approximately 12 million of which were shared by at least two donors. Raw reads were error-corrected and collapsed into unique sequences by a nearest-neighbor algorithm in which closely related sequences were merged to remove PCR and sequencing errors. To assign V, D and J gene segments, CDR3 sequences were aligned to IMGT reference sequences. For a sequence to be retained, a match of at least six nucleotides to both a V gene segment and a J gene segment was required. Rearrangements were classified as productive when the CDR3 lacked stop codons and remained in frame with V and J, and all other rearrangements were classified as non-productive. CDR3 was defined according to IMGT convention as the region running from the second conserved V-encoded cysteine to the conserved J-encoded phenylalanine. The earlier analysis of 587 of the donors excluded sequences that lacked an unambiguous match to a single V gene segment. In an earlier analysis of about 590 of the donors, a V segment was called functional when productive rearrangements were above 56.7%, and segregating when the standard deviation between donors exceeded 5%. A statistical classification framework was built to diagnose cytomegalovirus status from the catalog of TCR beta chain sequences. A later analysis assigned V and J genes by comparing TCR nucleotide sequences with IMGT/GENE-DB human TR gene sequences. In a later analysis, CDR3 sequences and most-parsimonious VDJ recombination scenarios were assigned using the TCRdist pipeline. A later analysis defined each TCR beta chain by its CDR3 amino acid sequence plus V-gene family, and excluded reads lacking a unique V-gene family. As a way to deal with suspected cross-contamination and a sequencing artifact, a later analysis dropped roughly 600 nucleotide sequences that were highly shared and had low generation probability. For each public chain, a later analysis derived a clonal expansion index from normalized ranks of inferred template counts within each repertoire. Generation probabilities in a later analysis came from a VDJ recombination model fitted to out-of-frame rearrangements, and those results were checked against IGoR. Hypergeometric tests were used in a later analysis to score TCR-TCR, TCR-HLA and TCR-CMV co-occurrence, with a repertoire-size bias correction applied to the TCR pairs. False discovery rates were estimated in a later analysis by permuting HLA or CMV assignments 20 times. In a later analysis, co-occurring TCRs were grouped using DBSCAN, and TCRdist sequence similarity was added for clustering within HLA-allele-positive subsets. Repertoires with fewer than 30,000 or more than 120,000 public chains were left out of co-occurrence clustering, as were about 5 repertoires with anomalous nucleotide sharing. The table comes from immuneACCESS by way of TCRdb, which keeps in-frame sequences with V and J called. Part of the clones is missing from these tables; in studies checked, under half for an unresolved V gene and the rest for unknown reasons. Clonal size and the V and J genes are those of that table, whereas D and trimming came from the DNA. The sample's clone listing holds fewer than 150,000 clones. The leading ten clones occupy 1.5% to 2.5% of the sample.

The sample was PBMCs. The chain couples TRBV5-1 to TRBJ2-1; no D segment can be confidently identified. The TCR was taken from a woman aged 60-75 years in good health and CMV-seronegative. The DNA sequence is TGCGCCAGCAGCTCCCTAAATGAGCAGTTCTTC. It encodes CASSSLNEQFF. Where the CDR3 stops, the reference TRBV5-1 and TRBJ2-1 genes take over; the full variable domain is KAGVTQTPRYLIKTRGQQVTLSCSPISGHRSVSWYQQTPGQGLQFLFEYFSETQRNKGNFPGRFSGRQFSNSRSEMNVSTLELGDSALYLCASSSLNEQFFGPGTRLTVL.